The 15 T cell receptor beta chains in this list originate from one sample, sequenced in a study of T cell responses to AZD1222 COVID-19 vaccine (dated by TCRdb to about 2021). The time point label here, explained by the study, means: baseline before first vaccination. Library generation was performed with the immunoSEQ multiplex PCR assay. As stored in TCRdb, this immuneACCESS dataset retains in-frame rearrangements with V and J assigned. A fraction of the clones does not appear; measured against another copy, unresolved V genes explain less than half of the discrepancy, and the remainder lacks a known reason. The sample data list more than 140,000 clones, and around nine tenths of these were observed just once. The ten largest clones represent about 4.6% of the sample. The starting material was peripheral blood, obtained on day 0 of AZD1222 vaccination. All receptors derive from an adult in good health.

CDR3 region: CASSVSAGDLSEAFF. In DNA, the CDR3 is TGTGCCAGCAGCGTGTCTGCGGGGGACTTATCTGAAGCTTTCTTT. The chain links TRBV7-8 to TRBJ1-1, with a tentative D call TRBD1 (5 bases). CDR3 size: 15 residues. Germline assignment: CDR1 SGHVS and CDR2 FQNEAQ. Trimming cost V 5 bases and J 6 bases, with 19 bases left between them.

The V call is TRBV5-1, the J call TRBJ2-4; TRBD1 might be the D (5 bases). V was pared by 0 bases and J by 8 bases, with 15 bases between. The germline V gene encodes CDR1 SGHRS and CDR2 YFSETQ. The CDR3 consists of 15 residues. Here the CDR3 reads CASSLERQGKDIQYF. In nucleotides, the CDR3 is TGCGCCAGCAGCTTGGAGCGTCAGGGTAAGGACATTCAGTACTTC.

This chain links TRBV28 with TRBJ2-6; a weak D match, TRBD1 (6 bases). CDR1 is MDHEN, CDR2 SYDVKM, per germline. CDR3 size: 15 residues. The V end lost 7 bases, the J end lost 0 bases, and 10 bases lay between the germline ends. The CDR3 region is CASTTGSSGANVLTF. The DNA of the CDR3 is TGTGCCAGCACTACAGGGAGCTCTGGGGCCAACGTCCTGACTTTC.

The J gene is TRBJ2-3, the V gene TRBV19, with 12 bases lining up with TRBD2. This CDR3 contains 16 residues. Trimming cost V 4 bases and J 5 bases; bases outside gene matches: 7. Germline V lookup: CDR1 LNHDA, CDR2 SQIVND (reference sequence). The CDR3 region has the DNA TGTGCCAGTAGTACACTAGCGGGAGGTGTTGTAGATACGCAGTATTTT. Its protein is CASSTLAGGVVDTQYF.

The V call is TRBV4-3, the J call TRBJ2-2, with D perhaps matching TRBD1 or TRBD2 (5 bases each). Looked up from germline, CDR1 is LGHNA and CDR2 is YSLEER. This CDR3 is 19 amino acids long. The ends were cut back, 0 bases at V and 0 bases at J, with 17 bases in the middle. The CDR3 DNA reads as TGCGCCAGCAGCCAAGACACCCCGGGGCTAGCAGCGAACACCGGGGAGCTGTTTTTT. Protein sequence: CASSQDTPGLAANTGELFF.

The chain employs TRBV6-5 and TRBJ1-1; a possible D gene is TRBD1 (5 bases). Trimming took 5 bases from V and 5 from J, leaving 12 bases between them. Looked up from germline, CDR1 is MNHEY and CDR2 is SVGAGI. The length of the CDR3 is 13 residues. Here the CDR3 DNA reads TGTGCCAGCAGTAGGGGACCGGGAACTGAAGCTTTCTTT. Encoded protein: CASSRGPGTEAFF.

V usage is TRBV9 and J usage is TRBJ2-5; D is undetermined. The CDR3 length is 14 residues. Germline V gene sequence: CDR1 SGDLS, CDR2 YYNGEE. V was clipped by 0 bases and J by 2 bases, with 8 bases between them. The CDR3 DNA is TGTGCCAGCAGCGTAGGCCAGTCACAAGAGACCCAGTACTTC. Residues: CASSVGQSQETQYF.

The chain recombines TRBV6-2 or TRBV6-3 with TRBJ1-5, with 9 bases aligning to TRBD1. The CDR3 loop spans 14 amino acids. Germline-derived CDR1 and CDR2 are MNHEY and SVGEGT. Trimming at V came to 5 bases and at J to 6 bases, leaving 5 bases not matched to a gene. CDR3 DNA: TGTGCCAGCAGTACAGGGGGCGAAGCTCAGCCCCAGCATTTT. Its protein product is CASSTGGEAQPQHF.

This rearrangement joins TRBV11-2 to TRBJ2-5, with D maybe TRBD2 (6 bases). Deletions cut 1 base from V and 3 bases from J, with 15 bases between. CDR3 length equals 16 residues. Germline CDR1 is SGHAT and CDR2 is FQNNGV. The CDR3 loop is CASSLGSGTGEETQYF. In DNA form, the CDR3 reads TGTGCCAGCAGCTTAGGATCCGGGACGGGAGAAGAGACCCAGTACTTC.

V is TRBV2 and J is TRBJ2-7; tentative D call: TRBD2 (5 bases). Deletions cut 6 bases from V and 7 bases from J, with 13 bases between. The germline V gene encodes CDR1 SNHLY and CDR2 FYNNEI. This CDR3 contains 12 residues. The CDR3 nucleotides read TGTGCCAGCAGGACGGGGTATTCGGAGCAGTACTTC. Encoded protein: CASRTGYSEQYF.

The V gene is TRBV6-9, the J gene TRBJ1-3, with D uncertain. V lost 7 bases to trimming and J lost 0 bases, with 7 bases between them. The CDR3 covers 13 residues. Germline lookup yields CDR1 MNHGY and CDR2 SVAAGI. The chain's CDR3 is CASKGYSGNTIYF. CDR3 bases: TGTGCCAGCAAGGGATACTCTGGAAACACCATATATTTT.

The gene calls are TRBV10-2 and TRBJ2-1; 9 nucleotides align to TRBD2. CDR3 length: 14 residues. V lost 4 bases and J lost 4; bases outside the gene matches: 2. CDR1 and CDR2 from the germline V gene are WSHSY and SAAADI. The CDR3 is CASSGLAVYNEQFF. The CDR3 nucleotides are TGCGCCAGCAGTGGACTAGCGGTTTACAATGAGCAGTTCTTC.

This rearrangement joins TRBV19 to TRBJ2-5; 8 bases agree with TRBD1. This CDR3 has 14 amino acids. Trimming took 3 bases from V and 2 from J; bases not matched to a gene: 2. Germline V gene lookup returns CDR1 LNHDA and CDR2 SQIVND (reference sequence). The CDR3 DNA follows: TGTGCCAGTAGTATTAGGACAGGGCAAGAGACCCAGTACTTC. This codes for CASSIRTGQETQYF.

The chain uses TRBV28 and TRBJ1-4; TRBD1 matches 7 bases. The germline gives CDR1 MDHEN, CDR2 SYDVKM. V dropped 5 bases and J dropped 3; count of bases not matched to a gene: 6. The CDR3 runs 15 residues. DNA of the CDR3: TGTGCCAGCAGTCCCCCGGACAGGCCTAATGAAAAACTGTTTTTT. Residues: CASSPPDRPNEKLFF.

The chain couples TRBV7-2 to TRBJ2-7, with D unclear. V gave up 2 bases and J gave up 5 bases, with 13 bases separating them. The CDR3 is 14 residues long. The germline CDR1 and CDR2 sequences are SGHTA and FQGNSA. The CDR3 nucleotides read TGTGCCAGCAGCTTACTAAGGATAGACGACGAGCAGTACTTC. This gives the protein CASSLLRIDDEQYF.